This TCR beta chain stems from a study of OX40 agonist ivuxolimab in advanced cancers. In regard to this clone: Antigen unknown.

This CDR3 has 15 amino acids. V was shortened by 4 bases and J by 4 bases, with 20 bases between the two germline ends. Germline V gene lookup returns CDR1 GTSNPN and CDR2 SVGIG (reference sequence). Findings of the study overall: On average, CD8+ T cells showed a greater number of expanded clones than CD4+.

Here immunoSEQ multiplex PCR was the method, and the copy in TCRdb shows in-frame clones only, minus some. This table has some 23,000 clones, roughly 93% appearing once. The chain uses TRBV30 and TRBJ2-7, with D tentatively TRBD1 or TRBD2 (6 bases each). The sequencing used CD4+ or CD8+ T cells sorted from blood, collected in a trial of the OX40 agonist ivuxolimab. This receptor was taken from an adult with an advanced solid tumor such as melanoma, head and neck, liver or kidney cancer. CDR3 bases: TGTGCCTGGAACCGCGGGACACGTCCTTCTTACGAGCAGTACTTC. Translating gives CAWNRGTRPSYEQYF.